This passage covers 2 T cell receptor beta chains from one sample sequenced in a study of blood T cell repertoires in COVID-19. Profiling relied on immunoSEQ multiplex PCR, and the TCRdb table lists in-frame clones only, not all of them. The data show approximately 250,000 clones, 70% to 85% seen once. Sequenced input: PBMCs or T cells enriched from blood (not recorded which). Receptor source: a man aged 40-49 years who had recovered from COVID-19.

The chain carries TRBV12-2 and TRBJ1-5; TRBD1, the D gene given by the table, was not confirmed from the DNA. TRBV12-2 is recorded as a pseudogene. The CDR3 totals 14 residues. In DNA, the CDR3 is TGTGCAAGTCGCTTTCCGACAGGGCCGTGGTCCCAGCATTTT. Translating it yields CASRFPTGPWSQHF.

In DNA form, the CDR3 reads TGTGCCAGCCAGGGTGGCAATCAGCCCCAGCATTTT. As protein: CASQGGNQPQHF. The V call is TRBV3-1 (or the pseudogene TRBV3-2), the J call TRBJ1-5, with D perhaps matching TRBD1 (5 bases). The CDR3 has 12 amino acids. The V end was cut by 8 bases, the J end by 2 bases, with 7 bases between. The germline gives CDR1 LGHDT, CDR2 YNNKEL (reference sequence).